This TCR beta chain was captured in a study of blood T cells in healthy people across ages (dated by TCRdb to between 2014 and 2016). The study in broad terms: In model experiments, template switching captured roughly one uniquely barcoded TCR beta cDNA molecule for every two T cells. The study measured age-related changes in TCR beta repertoire diversity using deep sequencing normalized with unique cDNA molecular identifiers. To avoid experimental bias, donors of different ages were spread randomly across the sequencing lanes. Four age groups were formed from the donors: young (average roughly 15 years), middle-aged (approximately 40), aged (around 62) and long-lived (less than 85). The study analyzed two additional independent replicas of 1 million unique cDNA reads from the same blood draw for two donors, one aged 18 to 30 and one aged 80 or older.

Libraries came from 5' RACE. Sequencing relied on an Illumina HiSeq 2500. A second about 7 to 11 cycle PCR used a sample-barcoded 5' primer and a J-beta primer mix. Each TCR beta cDNA molecule received a unique molecular identifier from a template-switch 5' adaptor carrying 12 random nucleotides. Each sample yielded at least 2.5 million CDR3-containing paired-end reads. First-strand cDNA was synthesized from all RNA with the Mint cDNA synthesis kit, primed by a TRBC-specific oligonucleotide. Following uracil-DNA glycosylase treatment, a first 18-cycle PCR with universal primers M1SS and BC2_uni_R was performed on all cDNA. On the study's bioinformatics: Normalization of each sample was performed by random selection of 1 million high-quality reads, each carrying a distinct molecular identifier. Instead of being binned into consensus sequences, reads with shared molecular identifiers were discarded. MiTCR, run with a Q25 quality threshold and the strictest error-elimination algorithm, handled CDR3 identification, clonotype clustering and error correction. A nonparametric unseen species model using Euler transformation provided a lower-bound estimate of total TCR beta diversity. TCRdb handled the public reads itself, with Q25 trimming in fastp and clone calling in MiXCR, and kept productive beta chains. Each record represents a unique CDR3 protein, reported with the most common genes and DNA among its rows. These V and J calls are TCRdb output, not the study's own analysis. The sample table records 1.5 million to 1.8 million distinct CDR3 sequences; about 45% of these occur just once. The top ten clones comprise approximately 4% of the sample.

Including cysteine and phenylalanine, the CDR3 has 15 amino acids. The sequence is cut down to CDR3 DNA, 45 bases in frame from base 1. Clipping removes 5 bases from V and 5 bases from J, with 6 as the unmatched junction base count. Via the germline V gene, CDR1 is MDHEN and CDR2 SYDVKM. Results and caveats for the whole study, not just this receptor: Donor CMV infection status was unknown, potentially confounding age-related changes in expanded clonotypes. Observed TCR beta diversity per million T cells fell roughly linearly with age, and a significant reduction was already apparent by age roughly 40. The long-lived group showed more naive CD4+ T cells, fewer expanded clones and increased TCR diversity than the aged group, suggesting age selection. Total diversity estimates from one million sequenced T cells were considered lower bounds and underestimates. Because profiling used bulk unsorted PBMCs, naive and antigen-experienced compartments could not be compared conclusively. There was a strong correlation between observed TCR beta diversity and the percentage of naive T cells measured by flow cytometry.

The roughly 39 donors, aged about 6 to 95 years, were systemically healthy Caucasian individuals from Russia. Each donor gave about 10 milliliters of peripheral blood, drawn into EDTA-treated Vacutainer tubes. Ficoll-Paque density-gradient centrifugation was used to isolate PBMCs, with at least 6.5 million per sample. Total RNA was extracted from PBMCs with Trizol reagent, with at least 6 micrograms obtained per sample. The percentages of naive CD45RAhigh/CD27high T cells were determined by flow cytometry on a PBMC aliquot from every donor. Note on this clonotype: What this receptor recognizes is not known. No quality values exist for individual bases; no much larger clone is one base distant.

Recombination joined TRBV28 with TRBJ1-4; 9 bases in between match TRBD1. The sample consisted of blood. This TCR came from a woman younger than 30 in good health. The CDR3: CASSTLGTGNEKLFF. The DNA is as follows: TGTGCCAGCAGTACTCTCGGGACAGGGAATGAAAAACTGTTTTTT.